This T cell receptor beta chain was recorded in a study of blood T cells in healthy people across ages. Together with a sample-barcoded 5' primer, a J-beta primer mix was included in a second PCR lasting about 7 to 12 cycles. TCRdb independently ran MiXCR on the 5' RACE reads; one entry per CDR3 protein. The sample gives approximately 820,000 distinct CDR3 sequences, approximately 44% of which show up once; roughly a fifth is in the top ten. The CDR3 is 14 amino acids. The germline CDR1 and CDR2 sequences are SQVTM and ANQGSEA. V was shortened by 0 bases and J by 8 bases, with 16 bases between the two germline ends.

This clonotype was obtained from a man in his 60s in good health. The V and J genes are TRBV29-1 and TRBJ1-2; possible D gene TRBD1, 5 bases. The sequencing sample was made of blood. The CDR3 DNA reads as TGCAGCGTTGAAGAACGGGGGGTCGGTCAGGGCTACACCTTC. It translates to CSVEERGVGQGYTF.